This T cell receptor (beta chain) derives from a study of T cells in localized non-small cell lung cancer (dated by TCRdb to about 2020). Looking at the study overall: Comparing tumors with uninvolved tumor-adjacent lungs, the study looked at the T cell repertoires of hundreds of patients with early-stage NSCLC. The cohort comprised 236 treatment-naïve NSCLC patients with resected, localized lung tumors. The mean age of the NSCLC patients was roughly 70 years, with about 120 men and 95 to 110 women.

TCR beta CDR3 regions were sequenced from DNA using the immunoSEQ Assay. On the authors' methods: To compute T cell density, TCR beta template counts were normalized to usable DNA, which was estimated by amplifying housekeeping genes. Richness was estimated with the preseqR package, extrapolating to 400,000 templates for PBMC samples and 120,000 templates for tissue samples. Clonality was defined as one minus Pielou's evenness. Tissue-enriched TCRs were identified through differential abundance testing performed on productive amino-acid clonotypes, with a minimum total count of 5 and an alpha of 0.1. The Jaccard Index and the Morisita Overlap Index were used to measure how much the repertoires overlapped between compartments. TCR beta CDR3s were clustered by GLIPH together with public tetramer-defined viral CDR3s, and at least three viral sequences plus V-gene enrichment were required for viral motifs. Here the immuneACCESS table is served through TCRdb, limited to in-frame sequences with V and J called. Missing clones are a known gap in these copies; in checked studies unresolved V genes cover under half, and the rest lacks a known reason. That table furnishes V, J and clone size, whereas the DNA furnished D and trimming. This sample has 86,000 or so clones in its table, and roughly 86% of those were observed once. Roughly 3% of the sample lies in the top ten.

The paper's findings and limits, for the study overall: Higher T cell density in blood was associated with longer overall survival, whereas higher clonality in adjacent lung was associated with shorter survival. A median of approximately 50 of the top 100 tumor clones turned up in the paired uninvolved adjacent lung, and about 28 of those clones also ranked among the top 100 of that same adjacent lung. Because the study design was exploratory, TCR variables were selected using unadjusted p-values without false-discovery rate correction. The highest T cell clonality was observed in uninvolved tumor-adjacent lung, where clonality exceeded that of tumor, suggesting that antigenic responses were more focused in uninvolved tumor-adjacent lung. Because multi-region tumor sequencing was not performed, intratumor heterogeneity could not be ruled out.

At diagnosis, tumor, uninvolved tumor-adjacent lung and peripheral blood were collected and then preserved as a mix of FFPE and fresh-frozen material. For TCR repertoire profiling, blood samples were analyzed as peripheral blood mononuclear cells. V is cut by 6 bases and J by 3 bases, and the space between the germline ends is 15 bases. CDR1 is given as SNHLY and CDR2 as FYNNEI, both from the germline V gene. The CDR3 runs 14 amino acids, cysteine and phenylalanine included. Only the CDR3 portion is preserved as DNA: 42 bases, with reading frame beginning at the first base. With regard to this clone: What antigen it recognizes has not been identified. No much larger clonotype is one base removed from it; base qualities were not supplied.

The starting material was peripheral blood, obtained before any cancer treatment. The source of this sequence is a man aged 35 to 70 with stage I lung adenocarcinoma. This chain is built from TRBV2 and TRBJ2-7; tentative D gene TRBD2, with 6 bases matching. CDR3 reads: CASRPGRGYYEQYF. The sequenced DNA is TGTGCCAGCAGGCCCGGGAGAGGATACTACGAGCAGTACTTC.